These 8 T cell receptor beta chains were all obtained from the same sample, sequenced in a study of T-cell reconstitution after alpha-beta-depleted transplantation in children. Preparation of the TCRbeta library involved a method that used unique molecular identifiers. TCRdb used MiXCR to reprocess the PCR reads, holding one entry per CDR3 protein. Found here are approximately 83,000 distinct CDR3 sequences, roughly 8.4% of them singletons; the top ten hold 5.5% to 8%. The sequenced sample was PBMCs from the stem cell graft donor, obtained from the stem cell graft. These TCRs come from a human donor who donated a stem cell graft to a child with congenital amegakaryocytic thrombocytopenia.

This clonotype was seen many times. This rearrangement joins TRBV5-8 to TRBJ2-5; 8 bases are a match to TRBD1. J lost 4 bases, V lost 4 bases, and 6 bases had no gene match. In germline, CDR1 is SGHTS, CDR2 YDEGEE. CDR3 size: 14 residues. CDR3 sequence (DNA): TGTGCCAGCAGCCCAAGACAGGGGTCAGAGACCCAGTACTTC. Translating gives CASSPRQGSETQYF.

The V and J genes are TRBV30 and TRBJ1-1; TRBD1 aligns across 8 bases. Germline V lookup: CDR1 GTSNPN, CDR2 SVGIG (reference sequence). Trimming at V came to 5 bases and at J to 4 bases, leaving 9 bases not matched to a gene. This CDR3 comprises 14 residues. Here the CDR3 reads CAWDVGTGATEAFF. The DNA for the CDR3 is TGTGCCTGGGACGTAGGGACAGGCGCCACTGAAGCTTTCTTT.

This clonotype was recorded at least ten times. This rearrangement joins TRBV29-1 to TRBJ1-2; D is ambiguous. The CDR3 runs 12 residues. Germline lookup yields CDR1 SQVTM and CDR2 ANQGSEA. The V end lost 0 bases, the J end lost 4 bases, and 6 bases lay between the germline ends. The CDR3 bases are TGCAGCGTTGAAGAAAATGGCTATGGCTACACCTTC. Translated, it gives CSVEENGYGYTF.

The table lists this clonotype with many counts. The chain is built from TRBV15 and TRBJ1-5; the D is unclear. The CDR3 extends over 14 amino acids. With 0 bases removed from V and 4 bases from J, the gap between germline ends came to 7 bases. Germline values: CDR1 LNHNV, CDR2 YYDKDF (reference sequence). Here the CDR3 DNA reads TGTGCCACCAGCAGAGATCTCGGGAATCAGCCCCAGCATTTT. The encoded protein is CATSRDLGNQPQHF.

This clonotype was seen many times. The V call is TRBV4-1, the J call TRBJ1-1; D ambiguous. This CDR3 contains 14 residues. Germline assignment: CDR1 MGHRA and CDR2 YSYEKL. V was clipped by 10 bases and J by 6 bases, with 21 bases between them. CDR3 sequence reads: CATTTGSSGAEAFF. The CDR3 coding sequence is TGCGCCACCACTACGGGGTCCTCGGGAGCTGAAGCTTTCTTT.

This clonotype was recorded many times. J is TRBJ2-5 and V is TRBV20-1; 10 nucleotides match TRBD2. The CDR3 contains 14 residues. Trimming cost V 4 bases and J 0 bases; bases outside gene matches: 2. The germline gives CDR1 DFQATT, CDR2 SNEGSKA (reference sequence). The CDR3 here is CSATSGGDQETQYF. DNA for the CDR3: TGCAGTGCTACGAGCGGGGGGGACCAAGAGACCCAGTACTTC.

Ten or more counts support this clonotype. The chain is built from TRBV5-1 and TRBJ1-2; unclear D gene. V shed 4 bases and J shed 8 bases, with 15 bases lying between them. The CDR3 is made up of 13 amino acids. Germline V gene data show CDR1 as SGHRS and CDR2 as YFSETQ. CDR3 coding DNA: TGCGCCAGCAGCCCCGGAGGGAACCCGGGCTACACCTTC. It translates to CASSPGGNPGYTF.

This clonotype was counted a single time. A much larger clone lies a single base off, so this may be a read error. This chain connects TRBV7-9 to TRBJ2-7; no clear D gene. The CDR3 consists of 15 residues. Trimming removed 7 bases from V and 7 bases from J, with 23 bases in between. Germline values: CDR1 SEHNR, CDR2 FQNEAQ (reference sequence). The CDR3 protein is CASTPSSPSYNEQYF. The CDR3 DNA is TGTGCCAGCACCCCATCAAGCCCCTCCTACAATGAGCAGTACTTC.